One TCR beta chain is described in this entry. These data are taken from a study of blood T cell repertoires in COVID-19. Whole-study context: Sources were T cells, B-cell-depleted T cells, or PBMCs; the material itself was cDNA or gDNA.

Assay used: immunoSEQ multiplex PCR; TCRdb lists only in-frame clones, some missing. The sample yields about 260,000 clones, more than 75% seen once. The CDR3 consists of 17 residues. The V gene end was trimmed by 1 base and the J gene end by 1 base; junction bases not matched to a gene: 7. In germline, CDR1 is LNHDA, CDR2 SQIVND (reference sequence). Sequencing was carried out using PBMCs or T cells enriched from blood (not recorded which). This TCR derives from a woman aged 50 to 65 who had recovered from COVID-19. This chain connects TRBV19 to TRBJ2-1, with 7 bases that match TRBD2. The CDR3 loop is CASSIGAAGESYNEQFF. CDR3 DNA: TGTGCCAGTAGTATAGGGGCGGCGGGAGAGTCCTACAATGAGCAGTTCTTC. Complete variable domain (other parts from reference TRBV19 and TRBJ2-1): DGGITQSPKYLFRKEGQNVTLSCEQNLNHDAMYWYRQDPGQGLRLIYYSQIVNDFQKGDIAEGYSVSREKKESFPLTVTSAQKNPTAFYLCASSIGAAGESYNEQFFGPGTRLTVL.